The entry below describes one T cell receptor beta chain. Its antigen is as yet unknown. Extraction and reverse transcription of RNA yielded cDNA as the sequencing template. Repertoires were generated with immunoSEQ multiplex PCR, while TCRdb's copy carries only in-frame clones and drops some. Here the sample spans about 140,000 clones, 51% being singletons. The sample belongs to a study of CD8+ T cells in alopecia areata. General observations from the study: Scalp samples also contribute reads from the resident alphabeta T cells found in normal skin.

Germline V CDR1 and CDR2: SGHTA, FQGNSA. V gave up 5 bases and J gave up 1 base; unmatched junction bases: 7. There are 15 residues in the CDR3. The chain has TRBV7-2 and TRBJ1-1; 7 bases align to TRBD1. This sequence originates from a human donor with alopecia areata. This sample comprised CD4+ T cells sorted from blood, obtained at week 0. The CDR3 coding sequence is TGTGCCAGCAGCAACCGACAGGGACCGAACACTGAAGCTTTCTTT. Protein sequence: CASSNRQGPNTEAFF.